This T cell receptor beta chain emerged from a study of blood T cell repertoires in COVID-19 (TCRdb year 2020). In the study overall: The collaborator samples originated in the United States, Italy and Spain and spanned the acute and convalescent phases of COVID-19. The prospective study material was composed of cDNA or gDNA derived from T cells, B-cell-depleted T cells, or PBMCs. Subjects who had been exposed to COVID-19, were actively infected with it, or had recovered from it provided the deeply sampled blood TCRbeta repertoires that made up the dataset. The repertoires were released in a freely available public database meant as a resource for research on the immune response to SARS-CoV-2. Samples were obtained from the ongoing ImmuneRACE study (first 160 participants) and from about 1,300 subjects provided by 6 global collaborators. The sample metadata nearly always contained a de-identified subject ID, COVID-19 status, age in years and sex. Where available, HLA class I and class II types were taken from metadata supplied by the sample provider and were not determined by assay-based typing.

TCRbeta CDR3 regions were amplified from genomic DNA by means of the immunoSEQ Assay, a bias-controlled multiplex PCR. On the authors' methods: The number of nucleated cells in each sample was estimated from the amplification of reference gene primers within the assay. Sequence reads were collapsed and filtered to measure the absolute abundance of every unique TCRbeta CDR3 rearrangement. For each sample, productive Simpson clonality was calculated as the square root of Simpson's diversity index across productive rearrangements. TCRdb retrieved this table from immuneACCESS and kept in-frame rearrangements only. Not all clones are present; in checked studies, unresolved V genes account for under half, and no reason is known for the remainder. The V and J calls and the clone size are those of that table, but D and trimming were determined from the DNA. For this sample the table gives approximately 500,000 clones, of which 70% to 90% were detected only once. The ten biggest clones cover roughly 8% of the sample.

Summary of the overall study and its limitations: The quantity of clinical and demographic metadata differed by source and by participant and was supplied without curation.

In Seattle, one collaborating source enrolled patients while the infection was active and tracked those patients longitudinally over the course of disease. Whole blood was collected in K2EDTA tubes by collaborating institutions according to the institutions' own protocols. For TCRbeta analysis, collaborators shipped samples in one of three forms: frozen whole blood, isolated PBMCs, or DNA extracted from either of those sample types. CDR1 is given as MNHEY and CDR2 as SMNVEV, both from the germline V gene (reference sequence). The CDR3 goes from the cysteine to the phenylalanine over 15 residues. Only the CDR3 DNA is retained, 45 bases long and in frame from the first base. The V end loses 0 bases and the J end loses 4 bases, and a stretch of 9 bases separates them. Remarks on this clone: The specificity of this receptor is unknown. Base qualities are not at hand, and no much larger clone is one base apart.

The clonotype was recovered from a woman aged 45-59 years with COVID-19, enrolled during active disease. Material: peripheral blood. The rearrangement combines TRBV27 with TRBJ1-4; D gene: possibly TRBD1, on 6 matching bases. The CDR3 region reads CASSLSRGGNEKLFF. The DNA sequence is as follows: TGTGCCAGCAGTTTATCGAGAGGGGGTAATGAAAAACTGTTTTTT.